The 9 T cell receptor beta chains below were found in one sample sequenced in a study of cytomegalovirus exposure and HLA in healthy donors. TCRdb keeps only in-frame clones here, not all; method: immunoSEQ multiplex PCR. The sample records tens of thousands of clones, about 96% being singletons. Sequences were obtained from PBMCs. The receptors were gathered from a woman in her late teens or twenties in good health and CMV-seronegative.

The rearrangement uses TRBV19 and TRBJ1-2; TRBD1 agrees at 8 bases. The CDR3 is 16 amino acids. After removal of 8 bases from V and 7 bases from J, the junction contained 18 bases not matched to a gene. Germline-derived CDR1 and CDR2 are LNHDA and SQIVND (reference sequence). CDR3 sequence reads: CASSRDRGGRESGYTF. In nucleotides, the CDR3 is TGTGCCAGTTCGAGAGACAGGGGAGGGCGAGAGAGTGGCTACACCTTC. Supplemented by reference TRBV19 and TRBJ1-2, the full variable domain reads DGGITQSPKYLFRKEGQNVTLSCEQNLNHDAMYWYRQDPGQGLRLIYYSQIVNDFQKGDIAEGYSVSREKKESFPLTVTSAQKNPTAFYLCASSRDRGGRESGYTFGSGTRLTVV.

J is TRBJ2-1 and V is TRBV30; TRBD2 matches at 10 bases. This CDR3 spans 14 amino acids. Germline lookup yields CDR1 GTSNPN and CDR2 SVGIG (reference sequence). After removal of 5 bases from V and 4 bases from J, the junction contained 5 bases not matched to a gene. CDR3 DNA sequence: TGTGCCTGGTCCGGGACTAGCGAATACAATGAGCAGTTCTTC. Residues: CAWSGTSEYNEQFF. Full variable domain (rest looked up from reference TRBV30 and TRBJ2-1): SQTIHQWPATLVQPVGSPLSLECTVEGTSNPNLYWYRQAAGRGLQLLFYSVGIGQISSEVPQNLSASRPQDRQFILSSKKLLLSDSGFYLCAWSGTSEYNEQFFGPGTRLTVL.

This sequence joins TRBV18 and TRBJ2-5; 7 bases are a match to TRBD1. CDR1 and CDR2 from the germline V gene are KGHSH and LQKENI. Germline trimming cut 4 bases from V and 0 bases from J; bases unmatched to any gene: 8. This CDR3 is built from 16 residues. CDR3 nucleotide sequence: TGTGCCAGCTCACGAGGGACAGTGTCTAACCAAGAGACCCAGTACTTC. It translates to CASSRGTVSNQETQYF.

CDR3 DNA: TGTGCCAGCAGCACCCGAGCGGGAGCCCTTTGGGGTGAGCAGTTCTTC. Amino acids: CASSTRAGALWGEQFF. The chain combines TRBV6-4 with TRBJ2-1; TRBD2 agrees at 8 bases. The CDR3 totals 16 residues. J was trimmed by 9 bases and V by 6 bases; bases with no gene match: 16. Germline-derived CDR1 and CDR2 are MRHNA and SNTAGT.

The chain recombines TRBV9 with TRBJ2-3; weak D call: TRBD1 (5 bases). Germline V lookup: CDR1 SGDLS, CDR2 YYNGEE. The CDR3 contains 14 residues. V lost 0 bases and J 4 bases, leaving 9 bases between the germline ends. This chain's CDR3 is CASSVEGFPDTQYF. CDR3 sequence (DNA): TGTGCCAGCAGCGTAGAGGGGTTCCCAGATACGCAGTATTTT. The whole variable domain, filled in from reference TRBV9 and TRBJ2-3, reads DSGVTQTPKHLITATGQRVTLRCSPRSGDLSVYWYQQSLDQGLQFLIQYYNGEERAKGNILERFSAQQFPDLHSELNLSSLELGDSALYFCASSVEGFPDTQYFGPGTRLTVL.

The chain carries TRBV7-9 and TRBJ2-2, with D possibly matching TRBD1 (6 bases). V was shortened by 2 bases and J by 4 bases, with 14 bases between the two germline ends. Germline V gene data show CDR1 as SEHNR and CDR2 as FQNEAQ (reference sequence). The CDR3 is 16 residues long. DNA for the CDR3: TGTGCCAGCAGCTTACGGTCCACAGGGATCACCGGGGAGCTGTTTTTT. Amino acid sequence: CASSLRSTGITGELFF.

This clone was found once. The chain recombines TRBV7-9 with TRBJ2-5, with D possibly TRBD2 on 5 matching bases. Trimming removed 1 base from V and 5 bases from J, with 11 bases in between. In germline, CDR1 is SEHNR, CDR2 FQNEAQ (reference sequence). The CDR3 is 14 residues long. This CDR3 reads CASSLGGLGETQYF. As DNA, the CDR3 is TGTGCCAGCAGCTTAGGCGGACTGGGGGAGACCCAGTACTTC. Looking up the rest from reference TRBV7-9 and TRBJ2-5 gives the full variable domain: DTGVSQNPRHKITKRGQNVTFRCDPISEHNRLYWYRQTLGQGPEFLTYFQNEAQLEKSRLLSDRFSAERPKGSFSTLEIQRTEQGDSAMYLCASSLGGLGETQYFGPGTRLLVL.

V is TRBV9 and J is TRBJ2-1; 10 nucleotides match TRBD1. Germline V gives CDR1 SGDLS, CDR2 YYNGEE. V dropped 0 bases and J dropped 7; count of bases not matched to a gene: 10. CDR3 length: 17 amino acids. In DNA, the CDR3 is TGTGCCAGCAGCGTAGCCAGGACAGGGGGGGTAAAGAATGAGCAGTTCTTC. Amino acid sequence: CASSVARTGGVKNEQFF.

CDR3 region: CAIQRRITGELFF. In DNA form, the CDR3 reads TGTGCCATCCAAAGGCGGATCACCGGGGAGCTGTTTTTT. The chain has TRBV13 and TRBJ2-2, with unresolved D. The CDR3 covers 13 residues. Germline CDR1 PRHDT, CDR2 FYEKMQ (reference sequence). With 10 bases removed from V and 4 bases from J, the gap between germline ends came to 13 bases.